Listed below are T cell receptor beta chains from one sample, sequenced in a study of hypomethylating agent response in myelodysplastic syndrome. Here immunoSEQ multiplex PCR was the method, and the copy in TCRdb shows in-frame clones only, minus some. The sample shows 4,300 or so clones, over 75% of them seen only once. The material was bone marrow, obtained before or after starting hypomethylating agent treatment for myelodysplastic syndrome (not recorded which). The origin of the receptors is a human donor with myelodysplastic syndrome. The CDR3 runs from the conserved cysteine through the conserved F or W. A D gene is named only where the DNA matches it firmly. Some rows have no size entry. The others give once, few or many, or a class for an expanded clone.

abundance	d_gene	v_gene	j_gene	CDR3aa	CDR3nt
once	-	TRBV5-1	TRBJ1-3	CASSKTRTTGNSGNTIYF	TGCGCCAGCAGCAAAACCCGAACCACAGGAAACTCTGGAAACACCATATATTTT
-	-	TRBV28	TRBJ1-6	CASSLGSGNSPLHF	TGTGCCAGCAGTTTAGGAAGCGGAAATTCACCCCTCCACTTT
once	-	TRBV5-1	TRBJ1-1	CASSLGLNTEAFF	TGCGCCAGCAGCTTGGGCTTGAACACTGAAGCTTTCTTT
-	TRBD1	TRBV19	TRBJ2-6	CASGGSGANVLTF	TGTGCTTCAGGGGGCTCTGGGGCCAACGTCCTGACTTTC
-	TRBD1	TRBV30	TRBJ1-6	CAWVPGQGLISPLHF	TGTGCCTGGGTCCCCGGACAGGGTTTGATATCACCCCTCCACTTT
-	-	TRBV10-2	TRBJ1-5	CASTKEGGFGHEQPQHF	TGCGCCAGCACCAAAGAGGGAGGGTTTGGTCACGAGCAGCCCCAGCATTTT
-	-	TRBV11-3	TRBJ2-1	CASSSPTGSEQFF	TGTGCCAGCAGCTCCCCGACAGGAAGTGAGCAGTTCTTC
-	-	TRBV7-2	TRBJ2-3	CASSPGSPRAADTQYF	TGTGCCAGCAGCCCCGGATCACCTAGGGCGGCAGATACGCAGTATTTT
-	-	TRBV5-1	TRBJ1-2	CASSLANYGYTF	TGCGCCAGCAGCTTGGCTAACTATGGCTACACCTTC
-	TRBD1	TRBV19	TRBJ2-7	CASSQGAGEQYF	TGTGCCAGTAGCCAGGGGGCCGGCGAGCAGTACTTC
few	-	TRBV5-1	TRBJ1-5	CASSLEGGTSNQPQHF	TGCGCCAGCAGCTTGGAAGGGGGTACTAGCAATCAGCCCCAGCATTTT
-	-	TRBV5-1	TRBJ2-3	CASSLGGHDTSTDTQYF	TGCGCCAGCAGCTTGGGGGGACATGACACTAGCACAGATACGCAGTATTTT
-	-	TRBV5-5	TRBJ1-2	CASSLEGAGAYGYTF	TGTGCCAGCAGCTTGGAAGGAGCCGGGGCATATGGCTACACCTTC
-	-	TRBV11-2	TRBJ2-7	CASSLSGYEQYF	TGTGCCAGCAGCTTGTCCGGCTACGAGCAGTACTTC
-	-	TRBV9	TRBJ1-5	CASSGSGQPQHF	TGTGCCAGTTCAGGTTCTGGTCAGCCCCAGCATTTT
few	TRBD1	TRBV30	TRBJ1-2	CAWRRARGRDGGYTF	TGTGCCTGGAGGAGGGCCAGGGGGCGCGATGGTGGCTACACCTTC
-	TRBD1	TRBV27	TRBJ2-3	CASRTLIRDREGADTQYF	TGTGCCAGCAGGACGCTAATCCGGGACAGGGAGGGAGCAGATACGCAGTATTTT
-	-	TRBV5-1	TRBJ1-1	CASSRQLMNTEAFF	TGCGCCAGCAGCAGACAACTCATGAACACTGAAGCTTTCTTT